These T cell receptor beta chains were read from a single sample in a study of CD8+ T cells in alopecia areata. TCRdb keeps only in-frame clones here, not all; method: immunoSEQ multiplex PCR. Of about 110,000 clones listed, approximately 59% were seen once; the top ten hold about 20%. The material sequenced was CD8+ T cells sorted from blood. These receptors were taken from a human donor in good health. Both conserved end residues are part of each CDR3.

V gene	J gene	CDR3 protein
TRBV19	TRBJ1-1	CASSSLGTMNTEAFF
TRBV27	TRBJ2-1	CASSRDNEQFF
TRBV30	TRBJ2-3	CAWRGVADTQYF
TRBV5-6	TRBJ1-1	CASSFGQHTEAFF
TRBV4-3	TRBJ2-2	CASSQEITGAPGELFF
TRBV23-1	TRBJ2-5	CASSQSWDRRTQETQYF
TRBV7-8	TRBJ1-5	CASSEGSNQPQHF
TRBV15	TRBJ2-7	CATSRDVDRETYEQYF
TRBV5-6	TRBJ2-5	CASSLKGEETQYF
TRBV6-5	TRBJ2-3	CASSYTGGPADTQYF
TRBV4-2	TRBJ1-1	CASRNTRGSTEAFF
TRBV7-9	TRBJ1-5	CASRGLQPQHF
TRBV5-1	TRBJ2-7	CASSLLTGGKRYEQYF
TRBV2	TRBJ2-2	CASSEVWAGESFANTGELFF
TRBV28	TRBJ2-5	CASSLIAGSTQETQYF
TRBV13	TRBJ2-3	CASSVLASSTDTQYF
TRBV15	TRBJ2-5	CATNHLGSQGETQYF
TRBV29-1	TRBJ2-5	CSVEDDSRWYF
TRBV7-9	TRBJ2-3	CASRHLAGLSTDTQYF
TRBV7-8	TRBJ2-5	CASSFRRGAQETQYF
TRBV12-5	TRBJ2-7	CASGLAWGAEQYF
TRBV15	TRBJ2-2	CATTPRQGLTGELFF
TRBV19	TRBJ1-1	CASSIDISLATEAFF
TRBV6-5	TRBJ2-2	CASSYSENTGELFF
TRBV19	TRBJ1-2	CATGDYGYTF
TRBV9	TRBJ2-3	CASGGADTQYF
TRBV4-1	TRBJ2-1	CASSQEHGRFNEQFF